One sample yielded the 17 T cell receptor beta chains listed below, sequenced in a study of identical twins. TCRdb ran MiXCR on the 5' RACE reads and lists one entry per CDR3 protein. The sample gives roughly 250,000 distinct CDR3 sequences, 5.5% to 8% of which show up once; approximately 3.6% is in the top ten. These sequences were also reported in another study, on yellow fever vaccine responses in identical twins.

The sequenced material came from memory (CD45RO+) T cells sorted from blood. Source of these receptors: a woman in her late teens or twenties in good health.

The chain links TRBV5-1 to TRBJ2-1; 16 bases are shared with TRBD2. The germline V gene has CDR1 SGHRS and CDR2 YFSETQ. V lost 4 bases and J lost 6; bases outside the gene matches: 7. The CDR3 consists of 17 residues. In nucleotides, the CDR3 is TGCGCCAGCAGCAAGGGGACTAGCGGGAGGGCCTTCAATGAGCAGTTCTTC. Translated: CASSKGTSGRAFNEQFF.

This clonotype was recorded a few times. V is TRBV3-1 and J is TRBJ2-1; D gene uncertain. V gave up 5 bases and J gave up 3 bases, with 8 bases separating them. CDR3 length equals 13 residues. Germline-derived CDR1 and CDR2 are LGHDT and YNNKEL (reference sequence). Written as DNA, the CDR3 is TGTGCCAGCAGCGGGATAAACTACAATGAGCAGTTCTTC. Its protein is CASSGINYNEQFF.

This clonotype was picked up many times. V and J are TRBV6-1 and TRBJ1-5; perhaps TRBD1 as D (5 bases). The germline CDR1 and CDR2 sequences are MNHNS and SASEGT. This CDR3 is built from 15 residues. V was trimmed by 8 bases and J by 2 bases, leaving 16 bases between them. CDR3 DNA sequence: TGTGCCAGCCAGCCCGACCAGGGTGGCAATCAGCCCCAGCATTTT. Translation gives CASQPDQGGNQPQHF.

There are a few counts of this clonotype. This chain connects TRBV6-1 to TRBJ2-3; D unclear. The V gene lost 6 bases and the J gene lost 4 bases, with 20 bases spanning the gap. CDR3 length: 16 residues. Germline CDR1 MNHNS, CDR2 SASEGT. In DNA, the CDR3 is TGTGCCAGCAGCCCTTCGGCCGGTTCTGGCGCAGATACGCAGTATTTT. Residues: CASSPSAGSGADTQYF.

This clonotype has more than one count but fewer than ten. The J gene is TRBJ2-5, the V gene TRBV3-1; D is uncertain. This CDR3 comprises 15 residues. The V gene lost 1 base and the J gene lost 0 bases, with 9 bases spanning the gap. Germline CDR1 and CDR2: LGHDT and YNNKEL (reference sequence). CDR3 amino acids: CASSQGTEYQETQYF. The CDR3 DNA sequence: TGTGCCAGCAGCCAAGGGACGGAGTACCAAGAGACCCAGTACTTC.

The chain employs TRBV20-1 and TRBJ2-7; D is ambiguous. Germline CDR1 and CDR2: DFQATT and SNEGSKA (reference sequence). The CDR3 length is 12 residues. With 3 bases removed from V and 0 bases from J, the gap between germline ends came to 6 bases. This chain's CDR3 is CSASPSSYEQYV. For the CDR3, the DNA is TGCAGTGCTAGTCCTAGCTCCTACGAGCAGTACGTC.

This clonotype has ten or more counts. The chain links TRBV7-2 to TRBJ2-3; TRBD2 aligns across 13 bases. V was clipped by 4 bases and J by 2 bases; unmatched bases: 3. CDR1 and CDR2 (germline): SGHTA, FQGNSA. This CDR3 comprises 16 residues. CDR3 sequence (DNA): TGTGCCAGCAGCTGGACTAGCGGGGGCCACACAGATACGCAGTATTTT. It encodes CASSWTSGGHTDTQYF.

The chain is built from TRBV2 and TRBJ2-7; D is possibly TRBD2 (5 bases). Looked up from germline, CDR1 is SNHLY and CDR2 is FYNNEI. CDR3 length equals 19 residues. With 11 bases removed from V and 7 bases from J, the gap between germline ends came to 39 bases. The CDR3 loop reads CAFSFVLRGLTGSYGEQYV. The CDR3 DNA reads TGTGCCTTCAGTTTTGTCCTACGGGGTCTAACGGGGTCCTATGGGGAGCAGTACGTC.

The table lists this clonotype with many counts. The chain uses TRBV20-1 and TRBJ2-7; D remains unclear. The CDR3 loop spans 12 amino acids. Per the germline V gene, CDR1 is DFQATT and CDR2 is SNEGSKA (reference sequence). V shed 6 bases and J shed 3 bases, with 12 bases lying between them. CDR3 nucleotides: TGCAGTGCAGAAAAACCTAGCTACGAGCAGTACGTC. This encodes CSAEKPSYEQYV.

This clonotype was seen a handful of times. The chain joins TRBV14 to TRBJ1-1; D remains unclear. Germline-derived CDR1 and CDR2 are SGHDN and FVKESK. This CDR3 has 13 amino acids. V was cut by 0 bases and J by 9 bases, with 11 bases left in between. The CDR3 here is CASSQDVGQQAFF. The CDR3 nucleotides read TGTGCCAGCAGCCAAGACGTAGGGCAGCAAGCTTTCTTT.

This chain connects TRBV5-4 to TRBJ2-6, with no clear D. CDR1 is SGHNT and CDR2 is YYREEE in the germline V gene (reference sequence). The CDR3 is 15 amino acids. The V end lost 4 bases, the J end lost 4 bases, and 12 bases lay between the germline ends. CDR3 DNA sequence: TGTGCCAGCAGCAGCGCTTTGGCAGGGGCCAACGTCCTGACTTTC. Its translation is CASSSALAGANVLTF. Supplemented by reference TRBV5-4 and TRBJ2-6, the full variable domain reads ETGVTQSPTHLIKTRGQQVTLRCSSQSGHNTVSWYQQALGQGPQFIFQYYREEENGRGNFPPRFSGLQFPNYSSELNVNALELDDSALYLCASSSALAGANVLTFGAGSRLTVL.

The chain employs TRBV11-2 and TRBJ2-5; 9 bases match TRBD1. Trimming at V came to 5 bases and at J to 4 bases, leaving 5 bases not matched to a gene. The CDR3 consists of 14 residues. Germline-derived CDR1 and CDR2 are SGHAT and FQNNGV. The CDR3 sequence is CASSKDRGGETQYF. DNA of the CDR3: TGTGCCAGCAGCAAGGACAGGGGAGGAGAGACCCAGTACTTC. Full variable domain (missing parts from reference TRBV11-2 and TRBJ2-5): EAGVAQSPRYKIIEKRQSVAFWCNPISGHATLYWYQQILGQGPKLLIQFQNNGVVDDSQLPKDRFSAERLKGVDSTLKIQPAKLEDSAVYLCASSKDRGGETQYFGPGTRLLVL.

This clonotype appeared many times. The chain combines TRBV5-1 with TRBJ2-2; no definite D call. The V end lost 1 base, the J end lost 1 base, and 5 bases lay between the germline ends. The CDR3 contains 14 residues. Germline-derived CDR1 and CDR2 are SGHRS and YFSETQ. The DNA of the CDR3 is TGCGCCAGCAGCTTGCTACAGAACACCGGGGAGCTGTTTTTT. Translation: CASSLLQNTGELFF. The full variable domain, with the rest looked up from reference TRBV5-1 and TRBJ2-2, is KAGVTQTPRYLIKTRGQQVTLSCSPISGHRSVSWYQQTPGQGLQFLFEYFSETQRNKGNFPGRFSGRQFSNSRSEMNVSTLELGDSALYLCASSLLQNTGELFFGEGSRLTVL.

This clonotype was seen repeatedly, ten times or more. This chain uses TRBV10-3 with TRBJ1-5, with a possible D match to TRBD1 (6 bases). The CDR3 is made up of 13 amino acids. Germline lookup yields CDR1 ENHRY and CDR2 SYGVKD. The V gene lost 10 bases and the J gene lost 0 bases, with 10 bases spanning the gap. CDR3 coding DNA: TGTGCCACCCGACAGGTTAGCAATCAGCCCCAGCATTTT. Its translation is CATRQVSNQPQHF.

This clonotype has at least ten counts. J is TRBJ1-1 and V is TRBV20-1; possible D gene TRBD1, 6 bases. The V end lost 3 bases, the J end lost 0 bases, and 11 bases lay between the germline ends. The CDR3 runs to 14 residues. In germline, CDR1 is DFQATT, CDR2 SNEGSKA (reference sequence). CDR3 amino acids: CSASADSMNTEAFF. CDR3 DNA: TGCAGTGCTAGTGCGGACAGCATGAACACTGAAGCTTTCTTT.

This clonotype was picked up many times. V is TRBV20-1 and J is TRBJ2-1; D is uncertain. Trimming removed 1 base from V and 5 bases from J, with 9 bases in between. The CDR3 runs to 13 residues. From germline, CDR1 is DFQATT and CDR2 SNEGSKA (reference sequence). The CDR3: CSARVVLNNEQFF. The CDR3 DNA sequence: TGCAGTGCTAGAGTCGTGTTGAACAATGAGCAGTTCTTC.

This clonotype has just a few counts. V is TRBV14 and J is TRBJ2-5; D gene ambiguous. Germline V CDR1 and CDR2: SGHDN, FVKESK. The CDR3 length is 10 residues. V shed 7 bases and J shed 10 bases, with 10 bases lying between them. DNA for the CDR3: TGTGCCAGCACCCCCTGGGACCAGTACTTC. Translating gives CASTPWDQYF.